These 10 T cell receptor beta chains were all obtained from the same sample, sequenced in a study of CD8+ T cells in alopecia areata. RNA was isolated and reverse transcribed to cDNA, the sequencing template. Repertoires were generated with immunoSEQ multiplex PCR, while TCRdb's copy carries only in-frame clones and drops some. The sample has under 150,000 clones, 62% seen once. The material sequenced was CD8+ T cells sorted from blood. These receptors originate from a human donor in good health.

The V call is TRBV29-1, the J call TRBJ2-5; 16 nucleotides match TRBD2. Per the germline V gene, CDR1 is SQVTM and CDR2 is ANQGSEA. The CDR3 runs 17 residues. Unmatched junction bases numbered 9, after V lost 7 bases and J lost 1 base. CDR3 sequence reads: CSETGLAGGTPQETQYF. In DNA form, the CDR3 reads TGCAGCGAGACGGGACTAGCGGGAGGGACGCCCCAAGAGACCCAGTACTTC. Looking up the rest from reference TRBV29-1 and TRBJ2-5 gives the full variable domain: SAVISQKPSRDICQRGTSLTIQCQVDSQVTMMFWYRQQPGQSLTLIATANQGSEATYESGFVIDKFPISRPNLTFSTLTVSNMSPEDSSIYLCSETGLAGGTPQETQYFGPGTRLLVL.

A few counts support this clone. The gene calls are TRBV29-1 and TRBJ1-1; maybe TRBD1 (6 bases). The CDR3 sequence is 13 residues long. Germline assignment: CDR1 SQVTM and CDR2 ANQGSEA. Trimming shortened V by 0 bases and J by 7 bases, and 12 bases separated the two germline ends. The CDR3 DNA sequence: TGCAGCGTTGAAGAGGGCCAGGGGATTGAAGCTTTCTTT. Its translation: CSVEEGQGIEAFF.

A single count supports this clone. The J gene is TRBJ2-1, the V gene TRBV5-1; maybe TRBD1 (5 bases). CDR1 and CDR2 from the germline V gene are SGHRS and YFSETQ. The CDR3 covers 12 residues. Trimming took off 2 bases at V and 10 bases at J, with 10 bases between the two ends. The CDR3 sequence: CASSFGHREQFF. CDR3 DNA sequence: TGCGCCAGCAGCTTTGGACACCGAGAGCAGTTCTTC.

The CDR3 reads CASATGAEQYF. For the CDR3, the DNA is TGTGCCAGCGCCACGGGGGCCGAGCAGTACTTC. The chain joins TRBV9 to TRBJ2-7; possibly TRBD1 or TRBD2 for D (6 bases each). There are 11 residues in the CDR3. V was cut by 7 bases and J by 6 bases, with 11 bases left in between. The germline V gene has CDR1 SGDLS and CDR2 YYNGEE.

This clone was observed a single time. The J gene is TRBJ2-1, the V gene TRBV30, with 7 nucleotides matching TRBD2. Germline CDR1 and CDR2: GTSNPN and SVGIG (reference sequence). With 0 bases clipped from V and 5 bases from J, the junction kept 7 bases outside the gene matches. This CDR3 has 15 amino acids. The DNA for the CDR3 is TGTGCCTGGAGTGTACGGCGGGAGACAAACAATGAGCAGTTCTTC. Protein: CAWSVRRETNNEQFF.

The chain has TRBV2 and TRBJ1-2; 7 nucleotides align to TRBD1. The germline V gene has CDR1 SNHLY and CDR2 FYNNEI. With V trimmed by 9 bases and J by 0 bases, 7 bases remained unmatched. There are 14 residues in the CDR3. DNA of the CDR3: TGTGCCAGTGGATCGGGGACAGCTAACTATGGCTACACCTTC. This codes for CASGSGTANYGYTF.

The genes are TRBV29-1 and TRBJ2-3; possibly TRBD2 for D (5 bases). The V and J ends lost 0 bases and 6 bases respectively, with 7 bases between them. CDR3 length equals 12 residues. Germline CDR1 and CDR2: SQVTM and ANQGSEA. Here the CDR3 reads CSVEDRGDTQYF. CDR3 nucleotides: TGCAGCGTTGAAGATCGAGGGGATACGCAGTATTTT.

This chain uses TRBV6-5 with TRBJ1-1; D may be TRBD1 (6 bases). Germline-derived CDR1 and CDR2 are MNHEY and SVGAGI. This CDR3 contains 14 residues. The V gene lost 5 bases and the J gene lost 1 base, with 11 bases spanning the gap. The CDR3 protein is CASSVRGTNTEAFF. CDR3 bases: TGTGCCAGCAGTGTCAGGGGCACGAACACTGAAGCTTTCTTT.

The rearrangement uses TRBV5-1 and TRBJ2-3, with D unresolved. Trimming stripped 3 bases from V and 1 base from J, with 9 bases between. CDR3 length: 14 amino acids. Germline V gives CDR1 SGHRS, CDR2 YFSETQ. CDR3 region: CASSSVWGTDTQYF. In DNA form, the CDR3 reads TGCGCCAGCAGCTCGGTCTGGGGCACAGATACGCAGTATTTT.

The rearrangement uses TRBV5-6 and TRBJ2-1; no clear D. V gave up 1 base and J gave up 8 bases, with 7 bases separating them. CDR3 size: 12 residues. Germline CDR1 SGHDT, CDR2 YYEEEE. The CDR3 nucleotides read TGTGCCAGCAGCTTGCTGGGGTATGAGCAGTTCTTC. It translates to CASSLLGYEQFF.